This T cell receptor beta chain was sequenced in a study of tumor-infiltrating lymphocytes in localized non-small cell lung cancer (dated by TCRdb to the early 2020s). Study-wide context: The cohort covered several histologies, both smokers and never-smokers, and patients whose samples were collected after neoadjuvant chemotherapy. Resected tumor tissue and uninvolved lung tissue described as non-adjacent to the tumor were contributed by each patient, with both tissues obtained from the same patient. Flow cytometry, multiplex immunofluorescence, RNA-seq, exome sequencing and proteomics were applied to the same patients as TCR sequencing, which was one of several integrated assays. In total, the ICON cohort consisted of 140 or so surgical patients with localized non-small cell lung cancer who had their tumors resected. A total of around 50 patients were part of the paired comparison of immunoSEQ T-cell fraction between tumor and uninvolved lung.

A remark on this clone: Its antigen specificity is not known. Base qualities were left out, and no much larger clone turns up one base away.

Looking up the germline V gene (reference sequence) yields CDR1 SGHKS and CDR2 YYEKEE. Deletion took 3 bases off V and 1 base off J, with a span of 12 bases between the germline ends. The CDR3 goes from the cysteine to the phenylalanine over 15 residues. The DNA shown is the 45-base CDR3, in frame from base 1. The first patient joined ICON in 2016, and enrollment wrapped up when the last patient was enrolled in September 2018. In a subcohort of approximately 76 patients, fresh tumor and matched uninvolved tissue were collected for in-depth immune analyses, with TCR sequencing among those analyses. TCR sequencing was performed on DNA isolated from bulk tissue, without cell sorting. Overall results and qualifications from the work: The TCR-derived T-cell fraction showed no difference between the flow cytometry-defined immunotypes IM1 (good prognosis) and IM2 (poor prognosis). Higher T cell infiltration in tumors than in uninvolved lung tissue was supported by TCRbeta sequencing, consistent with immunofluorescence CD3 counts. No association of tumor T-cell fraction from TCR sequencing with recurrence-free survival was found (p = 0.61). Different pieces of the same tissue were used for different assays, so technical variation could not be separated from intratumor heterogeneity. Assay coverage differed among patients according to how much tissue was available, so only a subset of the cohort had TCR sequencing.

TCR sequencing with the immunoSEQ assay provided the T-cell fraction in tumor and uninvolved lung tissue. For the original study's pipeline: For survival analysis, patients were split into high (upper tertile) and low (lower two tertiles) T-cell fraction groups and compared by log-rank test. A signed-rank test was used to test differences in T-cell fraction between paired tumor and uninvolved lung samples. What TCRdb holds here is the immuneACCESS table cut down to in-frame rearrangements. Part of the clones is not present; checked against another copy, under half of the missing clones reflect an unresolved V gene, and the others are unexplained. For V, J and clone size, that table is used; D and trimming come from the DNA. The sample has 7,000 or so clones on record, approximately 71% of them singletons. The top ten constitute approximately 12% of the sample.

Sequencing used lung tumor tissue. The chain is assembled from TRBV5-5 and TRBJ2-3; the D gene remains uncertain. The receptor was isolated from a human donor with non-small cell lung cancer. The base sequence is TGTGCCAGCAGCTCTCGACCTCGACGCACAGATACGCAGTATTTT. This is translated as CASSSRPRRTDTQYF.